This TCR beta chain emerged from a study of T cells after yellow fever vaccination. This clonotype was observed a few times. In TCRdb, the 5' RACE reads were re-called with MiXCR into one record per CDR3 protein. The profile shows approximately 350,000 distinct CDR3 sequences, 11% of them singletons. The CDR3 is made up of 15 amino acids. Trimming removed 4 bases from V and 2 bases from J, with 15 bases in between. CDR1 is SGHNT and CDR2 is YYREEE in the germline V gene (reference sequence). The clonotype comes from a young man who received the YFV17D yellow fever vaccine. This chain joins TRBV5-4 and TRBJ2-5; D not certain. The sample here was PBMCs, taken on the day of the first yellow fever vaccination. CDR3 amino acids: CASSHYDGPQETQYF. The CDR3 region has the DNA TGTGCCAGCAGCCATTATGACGGGCCGCAAGAGACCCAGTACTTC.